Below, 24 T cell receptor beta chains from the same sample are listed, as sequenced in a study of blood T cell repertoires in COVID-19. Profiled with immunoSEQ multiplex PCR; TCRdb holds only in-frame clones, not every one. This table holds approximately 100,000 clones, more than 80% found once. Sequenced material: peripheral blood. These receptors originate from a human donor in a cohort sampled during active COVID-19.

CDR3 sequence: CASSRTTGPSEAFF. The CDR3 DNA reads TGTGCCAGTAGCAGGACGACAGGGCCATCTGAAGCTTTCTTT. The genes are TRBV19 and TRBJ1-1; TRBD1 matches 7 bases. Germline V CDR1 and CDR2: LNHDA, SQIVND (reference sequence). With 6 bases clipped from V and 6 bases from J, the junction kept 10 bases outside the gene matches. CDR3 size: 14 residues.

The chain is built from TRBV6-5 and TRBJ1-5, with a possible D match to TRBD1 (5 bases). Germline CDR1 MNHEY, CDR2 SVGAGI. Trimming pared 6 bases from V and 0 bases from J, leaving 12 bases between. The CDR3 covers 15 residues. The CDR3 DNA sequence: TGTGCCAGCAGGGGGGGACTGTCTAGCAATCAGCCCCAGCATTTT. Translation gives CASRGGLSSNQPQHF.

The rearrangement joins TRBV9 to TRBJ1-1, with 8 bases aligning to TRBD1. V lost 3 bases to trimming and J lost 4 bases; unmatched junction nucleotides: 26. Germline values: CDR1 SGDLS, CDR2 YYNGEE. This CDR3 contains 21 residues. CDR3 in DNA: TGTGCCAGCAGCGCCACAGAAATGCCCTGGGGCAGGGGGCGCCGGGGCACTGAAGCTTTCTTT. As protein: CASSATEMPWGRGRRGTEAFF. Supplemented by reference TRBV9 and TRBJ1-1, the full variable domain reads DSGVTQTPKHLITATGQRVTLRCSPRSGDLSVYWYQQSLDQGLQFLIQYYNGEERAKGNILERFSAQQFPDLHSELNLSSLELGDSALYFCASSATEMPWGRGRRGTEAFFGQGTRLTVV.

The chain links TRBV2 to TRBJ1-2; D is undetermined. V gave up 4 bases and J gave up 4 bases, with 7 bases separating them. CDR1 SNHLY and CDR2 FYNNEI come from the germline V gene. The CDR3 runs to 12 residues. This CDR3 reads CASSVQSYGYTF. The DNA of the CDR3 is TGTGCCAGCAGTGTACAATCCTATGGCTACACCTTC.

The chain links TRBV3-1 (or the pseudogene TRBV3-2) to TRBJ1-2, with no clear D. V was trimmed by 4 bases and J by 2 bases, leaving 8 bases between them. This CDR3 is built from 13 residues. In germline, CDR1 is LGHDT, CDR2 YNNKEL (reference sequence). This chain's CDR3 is CASSRAANYGYTF. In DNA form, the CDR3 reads TGTGCCAGCAGCCGGGCAGCCAACTATGGCTACACCTTC.

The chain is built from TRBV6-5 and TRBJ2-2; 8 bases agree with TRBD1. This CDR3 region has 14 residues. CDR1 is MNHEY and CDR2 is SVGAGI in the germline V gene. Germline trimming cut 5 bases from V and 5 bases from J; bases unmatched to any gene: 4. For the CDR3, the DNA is TGTGCCAGCAGTCGGACAGGGTCGACCGGGGAGCTGTTTTTT. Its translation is CASSRTGSTGELFF.

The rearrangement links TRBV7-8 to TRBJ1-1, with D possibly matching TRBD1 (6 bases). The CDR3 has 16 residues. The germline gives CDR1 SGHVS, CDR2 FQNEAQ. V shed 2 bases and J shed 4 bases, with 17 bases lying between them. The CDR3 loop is CASSLNAGGLGTEAFF. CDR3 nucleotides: TGTGCCAGCAGCTTAAACGCGGGGGGGCTTGGCACTGAAGCTTTCTTT. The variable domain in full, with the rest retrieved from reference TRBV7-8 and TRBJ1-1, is GAGVSQSPRYKVAKRGQDVALRCDPISGHVSLFWYQQALGQGPEFLTYFQNEAQLDKSGLPSDRFFAERPEGSVSTLKIQRTQQEDSAVYLCASSLNAGGLGTEAFFGQGTRLTVV.

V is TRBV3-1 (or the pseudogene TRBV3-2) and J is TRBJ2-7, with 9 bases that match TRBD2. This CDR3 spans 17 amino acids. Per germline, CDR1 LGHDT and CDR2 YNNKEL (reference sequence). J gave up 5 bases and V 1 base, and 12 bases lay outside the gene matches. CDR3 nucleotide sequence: TGTGCCAGCAGCCAAGGGGGACAGCGGGGGGCCGTGAACGAGCAGTACTTC. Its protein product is CASSQGGQRGAVNEQYF.

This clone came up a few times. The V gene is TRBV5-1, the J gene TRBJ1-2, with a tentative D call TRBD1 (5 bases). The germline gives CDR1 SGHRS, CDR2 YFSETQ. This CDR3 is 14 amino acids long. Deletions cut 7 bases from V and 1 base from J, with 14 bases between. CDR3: CASGAGSNNYGYTF. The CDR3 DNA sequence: TGCGCCAGCGGCGCAGGGTCAAATAACTATGGCTACACCTTC.

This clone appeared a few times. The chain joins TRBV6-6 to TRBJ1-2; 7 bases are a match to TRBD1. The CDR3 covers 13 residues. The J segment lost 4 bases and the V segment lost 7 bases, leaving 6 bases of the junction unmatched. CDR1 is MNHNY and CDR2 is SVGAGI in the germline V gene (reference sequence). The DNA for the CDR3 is TGTGCCAGCACCCGAGGGACAGCCTATGGCTACACCTTC. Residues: CASTRGTAYGYTF.

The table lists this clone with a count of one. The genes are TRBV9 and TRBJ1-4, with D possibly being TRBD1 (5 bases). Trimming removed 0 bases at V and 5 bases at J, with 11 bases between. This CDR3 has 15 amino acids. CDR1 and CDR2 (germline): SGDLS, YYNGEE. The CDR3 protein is CASSVVGTANEKLFF. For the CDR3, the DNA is TGTGCCAGCAGCGTAGTGGGGACTGCGAATGAAAAACTGTTTTTT.

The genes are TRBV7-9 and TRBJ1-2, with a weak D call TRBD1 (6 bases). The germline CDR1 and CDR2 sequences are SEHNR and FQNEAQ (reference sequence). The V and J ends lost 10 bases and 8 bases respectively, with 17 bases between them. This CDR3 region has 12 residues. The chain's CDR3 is CAITDGGGGYTF. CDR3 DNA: TGTGCCATCACTGACGGTGGGGGCGGCTACACCTTC.

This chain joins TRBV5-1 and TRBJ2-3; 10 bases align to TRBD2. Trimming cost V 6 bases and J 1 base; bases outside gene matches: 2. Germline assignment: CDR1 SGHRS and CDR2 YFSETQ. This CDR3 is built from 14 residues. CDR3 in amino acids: CASTLAGGTDTQYF. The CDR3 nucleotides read TGCGCCAGCACCCTAGCGGGGGGCACAGATACGCAGTATTTT.

The CDR3 loop reads CASSLDGTGGRTEAFF. In nucleotides, the CDR3 is TGCGCCAGCAGCTTGGATGGGACAGGGGGCCGGACTGAAGCTTTCTTT. This chain uses TRBV5-1 with TRBJ1-1, with 12 bases that match TRBD1. Germline V CDR1 and CDR2: SGHRS, YFSETQ. The junction had 5 bases not matched to a gene; V was cut back by 0 bases and J by 5 bases. CDR3 size: 16 residues.

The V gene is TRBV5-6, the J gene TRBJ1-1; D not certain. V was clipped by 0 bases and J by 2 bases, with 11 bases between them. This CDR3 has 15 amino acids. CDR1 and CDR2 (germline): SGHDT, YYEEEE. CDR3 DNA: TGTGCCAGCAGCTTGGCTTACGGGAGAAACACTGAAGCTTTCTTT. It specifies CASSLAYGRNTEAFF.

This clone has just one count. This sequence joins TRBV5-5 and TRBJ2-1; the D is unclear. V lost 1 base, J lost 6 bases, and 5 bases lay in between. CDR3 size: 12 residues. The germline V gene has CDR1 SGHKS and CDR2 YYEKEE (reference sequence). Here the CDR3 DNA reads TGTGCCAGCAGCTTGTACGGCAATGAGCAGTTCTTC. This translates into CASSLYGNEQFF.

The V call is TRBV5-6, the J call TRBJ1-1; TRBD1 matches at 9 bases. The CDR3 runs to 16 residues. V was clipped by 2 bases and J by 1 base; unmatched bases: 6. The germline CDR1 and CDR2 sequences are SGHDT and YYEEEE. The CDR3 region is CASSFDRGARNTEAFF. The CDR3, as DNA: TGTGCCAGCAGCTTTGACAGGGGGGCGAGGAACACTGAAGCTTTCTTT.

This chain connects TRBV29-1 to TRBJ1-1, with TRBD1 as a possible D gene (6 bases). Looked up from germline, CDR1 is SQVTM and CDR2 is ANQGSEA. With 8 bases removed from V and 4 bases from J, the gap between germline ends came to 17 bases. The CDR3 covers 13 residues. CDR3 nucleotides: TGCAGCATCTCACGGGGGGGGGCCACTGAAGCTTTCTTT. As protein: CSISRGGATEAFF.

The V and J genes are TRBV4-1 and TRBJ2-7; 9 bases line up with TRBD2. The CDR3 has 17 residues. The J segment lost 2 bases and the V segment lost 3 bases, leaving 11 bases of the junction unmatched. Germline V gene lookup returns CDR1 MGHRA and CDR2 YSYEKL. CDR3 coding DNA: TGCGCCAGCAGCCATCTCGCTGGGCTAGCGGGACCCTACGAGCAGTACTTC. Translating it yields CASSHLAGLAGPYEQYF.

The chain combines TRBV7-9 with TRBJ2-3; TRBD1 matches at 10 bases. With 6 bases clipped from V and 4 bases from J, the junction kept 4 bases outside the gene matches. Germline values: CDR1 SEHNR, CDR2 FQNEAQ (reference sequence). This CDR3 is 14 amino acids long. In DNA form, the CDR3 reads TGTGCCAGCAGGCTTGGACAGGGGGCAGATACGCAGTATTTT. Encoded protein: CASRLGQGADTQYF.

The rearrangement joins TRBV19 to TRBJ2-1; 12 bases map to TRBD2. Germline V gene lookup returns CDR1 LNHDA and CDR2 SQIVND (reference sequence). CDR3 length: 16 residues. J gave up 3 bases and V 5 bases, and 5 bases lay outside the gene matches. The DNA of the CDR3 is TGTGCCAGTAGTCCAAGGACTAGCGGGGACTACAATGAGCAGTTCTTC. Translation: CASSPRTSGDYNEQFF. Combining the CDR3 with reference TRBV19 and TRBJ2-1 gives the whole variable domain DGGITQSPKYLFRKEGQNVTLSCEQNLNHDAMYWYRQDPGQGLRLIYYSQIVNDFQKGDIAEGYSVSREKKESFPLTVTSAQKNPTAFYLCASSPRTSGDYNEQFFGPGTRLTVL.

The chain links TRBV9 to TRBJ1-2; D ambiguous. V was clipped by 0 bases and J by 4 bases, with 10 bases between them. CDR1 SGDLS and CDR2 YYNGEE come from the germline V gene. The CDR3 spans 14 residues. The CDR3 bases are TGTGCCAGCAGCGTAGAAGCAGGCCTCTATGGCTACACCTTC. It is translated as CASSVEAGLYGYTF.

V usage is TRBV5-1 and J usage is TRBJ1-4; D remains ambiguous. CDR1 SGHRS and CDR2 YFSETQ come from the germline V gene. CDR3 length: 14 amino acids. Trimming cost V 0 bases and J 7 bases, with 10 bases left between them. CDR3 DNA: TGCGCCAGCAGCTTGGAGGCGGGCACTGAAAAACTGTTTTTT. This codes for CASSLEAGTEKLFF.

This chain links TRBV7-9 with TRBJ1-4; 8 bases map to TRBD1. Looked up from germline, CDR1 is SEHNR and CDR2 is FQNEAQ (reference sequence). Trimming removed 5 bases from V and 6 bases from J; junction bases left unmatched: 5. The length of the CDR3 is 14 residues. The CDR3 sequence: CASSPDRVDEKLFF. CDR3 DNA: TGTGCCAGCAGCCCGGACAGGGTTGATGAAAAACTGTTTTTT.